Below, 11 T cell receptor beta chains from the same sample are listed, as sequenced in a study of early T cells in non-severe SARS-CoV-2 infection. Via MiXCR, TCRdb re-called the 5' RACE reads, giving one row per CDR3 protein. The data hold about 48,000 distinct CDR3 sequences, with approximately 9.4% observed a single time. The source material was whole blood. These receptors were taken from an adult who was a healthcare worker with PCR-confirmed SARS-CoV-2 infection or an uninfected control (not recorded which).

This clonotype was counted a few times. This chain joins TRBV15 and TRBJ1-3; D is uncertain. This CDR3 has 13 residues. Germline V gives CDR1 LNHNV, CDR2 YYDKDF (reference sequence). V shed 0 bases and J shed 4 bases, with 4 bases lying between them. This CDR3 is CATSRESGNTIYF. The CDR3 nucleotides read TGTGCCACCAGCAGAGAGTCAGGAAACACCATATATTTT.

This clonotype was counted between two and nine times. V is TRBV12-3 or TRBV12-4 and J is TRBJ1-6; maybe TRBD1 (5 bases). V was trimmed by 6 bases and J by 4 bases, leaving 10 bases between them. The CDR3 spans 14 residues. The CDR3, as DNA: TGTGCCAGCAGCTTGACAGAGTATAATTCACCCCTCCACTTT. Its protein is CASSLTEYNSPLHF.

The chain is built from TRBV7-2 and TRBJ1-2; TRBD1 aligns across 7 bases. This CDR3 region has 12 residues. Trimming removed 5 bases from V and 8 bases from J; junction bases left unmatched: 5. The germline V gene encodes CDR1 SGHTA and CDR2 FQGNSA. This chain's CDR3 is CASSRDRRGYTF. DNA of the CDR3: TGTGCCAGCAGCCGGGACAGACGGGGCTACACCTTC. Variable domain in full (rest from reference TRBV7-2 and TRBJ1-2): GAGVSQSPSNKVTEKGKDVELRCDPISGHTALYWYRQSLGQGLEFLIYFQGNSAPDKSGLPSDRFSAERTGGSVSTLTIQRTQQEDSAVYLCASSRDRRGYTFGSGTRLTVV.

This clonotype was picked up a small number of times. The chain has TRBV7-2 and TRBJ1-1, with 10 bases aligning to TRBD1. Germline CDR1 reads SGHTA; CDR2 reads FQGNSA. V lost 3 bases, J lost 5 bases, and 3 bases stayed unmatched. This CDR3 is 14 amino acids long. The CDR3: CASSLTGGETEAFF. The CDR3, as DNA: TGTGCCAGCAGCTTGACAGGGGGCGAGACTGAAGCTTTCTTT.

This clonotype occurred many times. The gene calls are TRBV30 and TRBJ2-5, with 9 positions matching TRBD2. CDR1 and CDR2 (germline): GTSNPN, SVGIG (reference sequence). Trimming at V came to 3 bases and at J to 2 bases, leaving 13 bases not matched to a gene. The CDR3 length is 17 residues. The CDR3 region has the DNA TGTGCCTGGAGGCCCCTGTGGGGGCGGGAGGGTCAAGAGACCCAGTACTTC. Protein sequence: CAWRPLWGREGQETQYF.

V gene TRBV13 combines with J gene TRBJ2-7; D is perhaps TRBD1 or TRBD2 (5 bases each). The CDR3 is made up of 15 amino acids. V shed 5 bases and J shed 2 bases, with 16 bases lying between them. The germline V gene has CDR1 PRHDT and CDR2 FYEKMQ (reference sequence). The CDR3 bases are TGTGCCAGCAGCCCTAACCGGGACCACCCCTACGAGCAGTACTTC. This translates into CASSPNRDHPYEQYF. The variable domain in full, completed from reference TRBV13 and TRBJ2-7, reads AAGVIQSPRHLIKEKRETATLKCYPIPRHDTVYWYQQGPGQDPQFLISFYEKMQSDKGSIPDRFSAQQFSDYHSELNMSSLELGDSALYFCASSPNRDHPYEQYFGPGTRLTVT.

This clonotype has a count of ten or more. This chain connects TRBV6-1 to TRBJ1-2; TRBD1 matches at 7 bases. CDR3 length equals 17 residues. Germline CDR1 is MNHNS and CDR2 is SASEGT. Germline trimming cut 5 bases from V and 8 bases from J; bases unmatched to any gene: 20. The CDR3 nucleotides are TGTGCCAGCAGTCACCGGGCGGGACAGAGTCTATTCACGGGCTACACCTTC. Translated: CASSHRAGQSLFTGYTF.

This clonotype has more than one count but fewer than ten. J is TRBJ2-1 and V is TRBV29-1; 13 bases are shared with TRBD2. V was clipped by 6 bases and J by 0 bases; unmatched bases: 11. The germline V gene has CDR1 SQVTM and CDR2 ANQGSEA. The CDR3 spans 18 residues. CDR3 loop: CSVEGLAGPISSYNEQFF. The CDR3 coding sequence is TGCAGCGTCGAGGGACTAGCGGGACCCATTAGCTCCTACAATGAGCAGTTCTTC.

The chain carries TRBV2 and TRBJ2-2, with D possibly matching TRBD1 (6 bases). The germline V and J ends were trimmed by 7 bases and 6 bases, with 18 bases remaining between them. Germline CDR1 SNHLY, CDR2 FYNNEI. The CDR3 runs 15 residues. Here the CDR3 DNA reads TGTGCCAGCAACGGACAGTCGTTGAGGTCCGGGGAGCTGTTTTTT. Its protein is CASNGQSLRSGELFF.

This clonotype was seen only a few times. This CDR3 reads CASSRGTGGGSGASNEQFF. CDR3 sequence (DNA): TGCGCCAGCAGCCGTGGGACAGGGGGAGGTAGCGGGGCGTCCAATGAGCAGTTCTTC. The V gene is TRBV4-1, the J gene TRBJ2-1; 11 nucleotides line up with TRBD1. CDR1 is MGHRA and CDR2 is YSYEKL in the germline V gene. This CDR3 is 19 amino acids long. After removal of 4 bases from V and 6 bases from J, the junction contained 17 bases not matched to a gene.

V and J are TRBV29-1 and TRBJ1-1; D is unclear. The CDR3 loop spans 13 amino acids. Trimming shortened V by 0 bases and J by 1 base, and 6 bases separated the two germline ends. Germline V gives CDR1 SQVTM, CDR2 ANQGSEA. CDR3 sequence: CSVEDFGNTEAFF. The DNA of the CDR3 is TGCAGCGTTGAAGATTTCGGGAACACTGAAGCTTTCTTT.